This T cell receptor beta chain was found in a study of shared clonotypes between healthy human individuals. Findings of the study overall: Non-shared clonotypes had lower generation probabilities than those shared by all four donors.

Sequenced by immunoSEQ multiplex PCR; TCRdb stores in-frame clones only, minus some. The sample carries approximately 980,000 clones, about 80% recorded once. Regarding this clone: Its antigen remains unknown.

V was clipped by 0 bases and J by 1 base, with 19 bases between them. There are 19 residues in the CDR3. Germline CDR1 is LGHNT and CDR2 is FRNRAP. The material sequenced was memory CD4+ T cells sorted from blood. Subset of the sample: CD45RA-negative fraction. This chain connects TRBV12-5 to TRBJ2-4; TRBD1 might be the D (6 bases). The sequence derives from a young man in good health. The chain's CDR3 is CASGLVLRQDQGAKNIQYF. The CDR3, as DNA: TGTGCTAGTGGTTTGGTACTAAGACAGGACCAAGGGGCCAAAAACATTCAGTACTTC.